This TCR beta chain was observed in a study of blood T cell repertoires in COVID-19. Study-wide background: Sites in the United States, Italy and Spain provided acute and convalescent COVID-19 samples. In each case, the material was cDNA or gDNA derived from T cells, B-cell-depleted T cells, or PBMCs.

In the authors' methods: From reference gene primer amplification, estimates of nucleated cell counts were derived. The repertoire was sequenced with immunoSEQ multiplex PCR; TCRdb's copy has only in-frame clones and lacks some. The V and J calls and clone size were taken over from that table, and D and trimming were inferred from the DNA. The sample holds approximately 410,000 clones, roughly 85% seen once. The length of the CDR3 is 12 residues. Germline V CDR1 and CDR2: SQVTM, ANQGSEA. V was shortened by 6 bases and J by 5 bases, with 14 bases between the two germline ends. The sequencing sample was made of peripheral blood. The chain recombines TRBV29-1 with TRBJ2-7, with a tentative D call TRBD1 (6 bases). This sequence originates from a woman aged 25 to 45 with active or convalescent COVID-19. DNA for the CDR3: TGCAGCGTACAGGGCGGTATCGACGAGCAGTACTTC. It translates to CSVQGGIDEQYF.